What follows are 27 T cell receptor beta chains derived from one specimen sequenced in a study of cytomegalovirus exposure and HLA in healthy donors. In the PCR, 60 Vbeta and 13 Jbeta primers were used. Method: immunoSEQ multiplex PCR; TCRdb's copy keeps in-frame clones and lacks some. The table has around 180,000 clones, less than 85% seen once. Specimen: PBMCs. Source of these receptors: a boy aged 2 to 9 in good health and CMV-seronegative.

The rearrangement links TRBV9 to TRBJ2-5; the D gene is possibly TRBD2 (6 bases). CDR1 and CDR2 from the germline V gene are SGDLS and YYNGEE. The CDR3 is made up of 15 amino acids. Trimming removed 0 bases at V and 5 bases at J, with 14 bases between. Written as DNA, the CDR3 is TGTGCCAGCAGCGTAGTGTTCGGGAGCAAGGAGACCCAGTACTTC. Protein sequence: CASSVVFGSKETQYF.

The rearrangement uses TRBV15 and TRBJ1-1; D is uncertain. Per the germline V gene, CDR1 is LNHNV and CDR2 is YYDKDF (reference sequence). The CDR3 contains 14 residues. Deletions cut 1 base from V and 11 bases from J, with 17 bases between. The CDR3 nucleotides read TGTGCCACCAGCAGAGGGTCGGGGTCCGGTCCGGCTTTCTTT. This sequence encodes CATSRGSGSGPAFF.

The V call is TRBV25-1, the J call TRBJ2-5; possibly TRBD2 for D (5 bases). Germline loops: CDR1 MGHDK, CDR2 SYGVNS. CDR3 length: 14 residues. V dropped 7 bases and J dropped 5 bases, with 17 bases sitting between them. CDR3 DNA: TGTGCCAGCACCCAACCGGGGAATAGGGAGACCCAGTACTTC. Translated: CASTQPGNRETQYF. Complete variable domain (other parts from reference TRBV25-1 and TRBJ2-5): EADIYQTPRYLVIGTGKKITLECSQTMGHDKMYWYQQDPGMELHLIHYSYGVNSTEKGDLSSESTVSRIRTEHFPLTLESARPSHTSQYLCASTQPGNRETQYFGPGTRLLVL.

The rearrangement links TRBV28 to TRBJ2-3; 9 nucleotides agree with TRBD1. Germline trimming cut 4 bases from V and 2 bases from J; bases unmatched to any gene: 10. The germline V gene encodes CDR1 MDHEN and CDR2 SYDVKM. The CDR3 has 17 residues. Here the CDR3 reads CASSSRLGTGFTDTQYF. For the CDR3, the DNA is TGTGCCAGCAGTTCTCGTTTAGGGACAGGGTTCACAGATACGCAGTATTTT.

The chain is built from TRBV7-9 and TRBJ2-5; 8 bases agree with TRBD2. The J call is doubtful: the DNA matches TRBJ2-7 better. The germline CDR1 and CDR2 sequences are SEHNR and FQNEAQ (reference sequence). The CDR3 is made up of 16 amino acids. CDR3 nucleotide sequence: TGTGCCAGCAGCTTAGCTGGCGGGAGGAGCTCCTACGAGCAGTACTTC. Translation gives CASSLAGGRSSYEQYF.

J is TRBJ1-2 and V is TRBV27; maybe TRBD1 (6 bases). The CDR3 loop spans 13 amino acids. Trimming took off 6 bases at V and 8 bases at J, with 16 bases between the two ends. The germline V gene has CDR1 MNHEY and CDR2 SMNVEV (reference sequence). Written as DNA, the CDR3 is TGTGCCAGCAGGGGAGAGGGGGTAGGAGGCTACACCTTC. As protein: CASRGEGVGGYTF.

This clone is a singleton in its sample. The CDR3 DNA reads TGTGCCAGCAGCCGAACGGCCGACAGCTATGGCTACACCTTC. Its protein product is CASSRTADSYGYTF. V usage is TRBV27 and J usage is TRBJ1-2, with D possibly matching TRBD1 (5 bases). The germline gives CDR1 MNHEY, CDR2 SMNVEV (reference sequence). The CDR3 is 14 amino acids. V lost 6 bases and J 4 bases, leaving 15 bases between the germline ends.

The CDR3 loop is CASSSGGTRGADTQYF. The CDR3 DNA reads as TGTGCCAGCAGCTCGGGAGGGACTAGAGGTGCAGATACGCAGTATTTT. The chain carries TRBV5-4 and TRBJ2-3; the match to TRBD2 covers 8 bases. Germline CDR1 is SGHNT and CDR2 is YYREEE (reference sequence). The V gene end was trimmed by 3 bases and the J gene end by 4 bases; junction bases not matched to a gene: 10. This CDR3 contains 16 residues.

The V gene is TRBV6-1, the J gene TRBJ1-1; D remains ambiguous. The CDR3 runs 11 residues. Germline V gives CDR1 MNHNS, CDR2 SASEGT. Trimming took 7 bases from V and 3 from J, leaving 6 bases between them. The CDR3 nucleotides are TGTGCCAGCAACACCGACACTGAAGCTTTCTTT. Protein: CASNTDTEAFF.

The chain recombines TRBV6-5 with TRBJ2-7; the D is unclear. This CDR3 has 14 amino acids. The V gene lost 5 bases and the J gene lost 3 bases, with 14 bases spanning the gap. Per germline, CDR1 MNHEY and CDR2 SVGAGI. CDR3 residues: CASSPILNSYEQYF. DNA for the CDR3: TGTGCCAGCAGTCCGATCCTAAACAGCTACGAGCAGTACTTC.

The chain employs TRBV28 and TRBJ1-4; TRBD1 is a possible D gene (6 bases). Germline CDR1 and CDR2: MDHEN and SYDVKM. CDR3 size: 15 residues. Trimming pared 5 bases from V and 0 bases from J, leaving 10 bases between. The CDR3: CASSPWTATNEKLFF. For the CDR3, the DNA is TGTGCCAGCAGTCCATGGACAGCAACTAATGAAAAACTGTTTTTT.

This rearrangement joins TRBV10-3 to TRBJ1-1; a weak D match, TRBD1 (6 bases). V lost 3 bases and J lost 1, with 12 bases in between. Germline-derived CDR1 and CDR2 are ENHRY and SYGVKD. The CDR3 is made up of 15 amino acids. CDR3 nucleotides: TGTGCCATCAGTGATTTCGGGACACAGAACACTGAAGCTTTCTTT. Its protein product is CAISDFGTQNTEAFF.

V is TRBV9 and J is TRBJ2-7; 7 nucleotides match TRBD1. Germline CDR1 and CDR2: SGDLS and YYNGEE. Losses at the gene ends were 5 bases for V and 2 bases for J; bases not matched to a gene: 4. This CDR3 region has 13 residues. The chain's CDR3 is CASSRDSPYEQYF. CDR3 DNA: TGTGCCAGCAGTCGGGACAGCCCCTACGAGCAGTACTTC.

V is TRBV5-5 and J is TRBJ1-3, with 7 bases fitting TRBD1. Germline-derived CDR1 and CDR2 are SGHKS and YYEKEE (reference sequence). This CDR3 contains 12 residues. Losses at the gene ends were 0 bases for V and 11 bases for J; bases not matched to a gene: 2. CDR3 DNA sequence: TGTGCCAGCAGCTTGGGGCAGGGGGCCATATATTTT. Translated: CASSLGQGAIYF.

This clone was counted only a few times. This chain uses TRBV7-9 with TRBJ2-7; a possible D gene is TRBD1 (7 bases). The CDR3 has 14 residues. The germline V and J ends were trimmed by 5 bases and 4 bases, with 15 bases remaining between them. Per germline, CDR1 SEHNR and CDR2 FQNEAQ (reference sequence). Here the CDR3 reads CASSPRDRLYEQYF. The CDR3 nucleotides are TGTGCCAGCAGCCCGCGGGACAGACTATACGAGCAGTACTTC.

The CDR3 loop reads CASSQDPYGYTF. The CDR3 DNA reads as TGCGCCAGCAGCCAAGATCCGTATGGCTACACCTTC. The chain has TRBV4-1 and TRBJ1-2; D unresolved. The CDR3 is 12 residues long. The germline V and J ends were trimmed by 0 bases and 5 bases, with 4 bases remaining between them. The germline CDR1 and CDR2 sequences are MGHRA and YSYEKL.

The V and J genes are TRBV6-1 and TRBJ1-6; D unresolved. V was clipped by 4 bases and J by 8 bases, with 6 bases between them. CDR1 and CDR2 (germline): MNHNS, SASEGT. The CDR3 runs to 12 residues. CDR3 loop: CASSGDHSPLHF. The CDR3 DNA follows: TGTGCCAGCAGTGGAGATCATTCACCCCTCCACTTT.

V and J are TRBV5-5 and TRBJ1-3; the D gene is possibly TRBD1 (6 bases). V lost 2 bases, J lost 3 bases, and 21 bases lay in between. This CDR3 is built from 18 residues. From germline, CDR1 is SGHKS and CDR2 YYEKEE (reference sequence). The CDR3 DNA reads TGTGCCAGCAGCTTTGTGGTCCCCAACAGGGCCCTTGGAAACACCATATATTTT. It yields the protein CASSFVVPNRALGNTIYF.

This chain links TRBV27 with TRBJ2-1, with D perhaps TRBD2 (5 bases). V lost 4 bases and J 9 bases, leaving 13 bases between the germline ends. There are 13 residues in the CDR3. CDR1 MNHEY and CDR2 SMNVEV come from the germline V gene (reference sequence). CDR3 sequence: CASSSPVSVEQFF. The DNA for the CDR3 is TGTGCCAGCAGTTCCCCTGTTAGCGTTGAGCAGTTCTTC.

V usage is TRBV30 and J usage is TRBJ2-3; 11 bases map to TRBD2. The CDR3 runs 14 residues. J gave up 2 bases and V 3 bases, and 1 base lay outside the gene matches. Germline-derived CDR1 and CDR2 are GTSNPN and SVGIG (reference sequence). CDR3 protein: CAWRLAGATDTQYF. CDR3 nucleotide sequence: TGTGCCTGGAGACTAGCGGGGGCCACAGATACGCAGTATTTT.

The V call is TRBV28, the J call TRBJ1-3; D uncertain. CDR1 and CDR2 from the germline V gene are MDHEN and SYDVKM. V dropped 2 bases and J dropped 0 bases, with 5 bases sitting between them. CDR3 length: 14 amino acids. The CDR3 is CASSLANSGNTIYF. The DNA of the CDR3 is TGTGCCAGCAGTTTAGCGAACTCTGGAAACACCATATATTTT.

This clone was detected a few times. V is TRBV28 and J is TRBJ1-1; D gene unclear. The germline gives CDR1 MDHEN, CDR2 SYDVKM. This CDR3 contains 13 residues. Trimming took off 6 bases at V and 6 bases at J, with 14 bases between the two ends. Here the CDR3 reads CASSSPGGAEAFF. In DNA, the CDR3 is TGTGCCAGCAGCTCCCCGGGTGGCGCTGAAGCTTTCTTT. The full variable domain, rest sourced from reference TRBV28 and TRBJ1-1, is DVKVTQSSRYLVKRTGEKVFLECVQDMDHENMFWYRQDPGLGLRLIYFSYDVKMKEKGDIPEGYSVSREKKERFSLILESASTNQTSMYLCASSSPGGAEAFFGQGTRLTVV.

This clone has only one observation. This sequence joins TRBV10-3 and TRBJ1-1; no clear D gene. Germline CDR1 reads ENHRY; CDR2 reads SYGVKD. V lost 7 bases and J lost 5, with 11 bases in between. This CDR3 has 12 residues. CDR3 in amino acids: CAIMSQRTEAFF. CDR3 nucleotide sequence: TGTGCCATCATGTCGCAGAGGACTGAAGCTTTCTTT.

The rearrangement joins TRBV5-4 to TRBJ2-5, with TRBD2 matching 11 bases. V lost 1 base and J lost 5; bases outside the gene matches: 7. Looked up from germline, CDR1 is SGHNT and CDR2 is YYREEE (reference sequence). The CDR3 covers 16 residues. In DNA form, the CDR3 reads TGTGCCAGCAGCTTGAGGGCTAGCGGGAGGAAGGAGACCCAGTACTTC. Amino acids: CASSLRASGRKETQYF.

The CDR3 region is CASSLPEFNEQFF. The CDR3 region has the DNA TGTGCCAGCAGTTTACCGGAGTTCAATGAGCAGTTCTTC. This chain links TRBV28 with TRBJ2-1; no clear D gene. Germline V gives CDR1 MDHEN, CDR2 SYDVKM. This CDR3 region has 13 residues. Deletions cut 2 bases from V and 6 bases from J, with 8 bases between.

The rearrangement links TRBV6-1 to TRBJ1-4, with 7 bases lining up with TRBD1. V gave up 4 bases and J gave up 2 bases; unmatched junction bases: 7. CDR1 is MNHNS and CDR2 is SASEGT in the germline V gene. This CDR3 is built from 16 residues. In DNA, the CDR3 is TGTGCCAGCAGTGCATCAGACAGGGTCACTAATGAAAAACTGTTTTTT. This sequence encodes CASSASDRVTNEKLFF.

The rearrangement links TRBV6-1 to TRBJ2-1; D remains ambiguous. The ends were cut back, 3 bases at V and 3 bases at J, with 9 bases in the middle. The CDR3 spans 14 residues. Looked up from germline, CDR1 is MNHNS and CDR2 is SASEGT. This chain's CDR3 is CASSEARGYNEQFF. CDR3 coding DNA: TGTGCCAGCAGTGAGGCGCGAGGCTACAATGAGCAGTTCTTC.